This TCR beta chain came from a study of blood T cell repertoires in COVID-19. Study information: Donors in the United States, Italy and Spain gave samples during acute or convalescent COVID-19.

This clone was seen just once. A PCR-confirmed or clinician-diagnosed COVID-19 case had contacted exposed participants within 2 weeks of entry. Under the authors' procedure: For nucleated cells, counts were estimated from reference gene primer amplification. The data were produced by immunoSEQ multiplex PCR, yet TCRdb's version contains in-frame clones alone and is incomplete. From that table come the V and J calls and clone size; the DNA was used to work out D and trimming. This sample has 350,000 to 500,000 clones; about 88% occur once, and the top ten carry roughly 1.4%. Trimming took 4 bases from V and 6 from J; bases not matched to a gene: 13. Germline assignment: CDR1 WNHNN and CDR2 SYGVQD (reference sequence). This CDR3 has 17 amino acids.

The sample consisted of PBMCs or T cells enriched from blood (not recorded which). The sequence was collected from a woman between 18 and 30 years old who had been exposed to COVID-19. The chain carries TRBV10-1 and TRBJ1-1, with 11 bases fitting TRBD1. The CDR3 loop reads CASSGSPDRGRLPEAFF. Here the CDR3 DNA reads TGCGCCAGCAGTGGATCCCCGGACAGGGGGCGATTACCTGAAGCTTTCTTT.